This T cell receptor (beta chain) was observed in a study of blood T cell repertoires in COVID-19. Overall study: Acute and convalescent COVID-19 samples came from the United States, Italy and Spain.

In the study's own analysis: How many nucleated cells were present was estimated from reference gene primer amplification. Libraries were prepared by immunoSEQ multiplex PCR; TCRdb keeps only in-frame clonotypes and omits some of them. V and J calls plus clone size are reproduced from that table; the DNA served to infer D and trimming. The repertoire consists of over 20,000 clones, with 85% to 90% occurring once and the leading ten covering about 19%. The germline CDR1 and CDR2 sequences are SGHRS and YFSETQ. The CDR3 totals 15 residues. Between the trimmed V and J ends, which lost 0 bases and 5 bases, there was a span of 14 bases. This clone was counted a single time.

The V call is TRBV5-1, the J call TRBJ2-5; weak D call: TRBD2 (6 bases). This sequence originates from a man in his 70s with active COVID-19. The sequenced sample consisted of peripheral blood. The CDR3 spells CASSLDPGEAETQYF. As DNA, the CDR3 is TGCGCCAGCAGCTTGGACCCGGGGGAGGCGGAGACCCAGTACTTC.